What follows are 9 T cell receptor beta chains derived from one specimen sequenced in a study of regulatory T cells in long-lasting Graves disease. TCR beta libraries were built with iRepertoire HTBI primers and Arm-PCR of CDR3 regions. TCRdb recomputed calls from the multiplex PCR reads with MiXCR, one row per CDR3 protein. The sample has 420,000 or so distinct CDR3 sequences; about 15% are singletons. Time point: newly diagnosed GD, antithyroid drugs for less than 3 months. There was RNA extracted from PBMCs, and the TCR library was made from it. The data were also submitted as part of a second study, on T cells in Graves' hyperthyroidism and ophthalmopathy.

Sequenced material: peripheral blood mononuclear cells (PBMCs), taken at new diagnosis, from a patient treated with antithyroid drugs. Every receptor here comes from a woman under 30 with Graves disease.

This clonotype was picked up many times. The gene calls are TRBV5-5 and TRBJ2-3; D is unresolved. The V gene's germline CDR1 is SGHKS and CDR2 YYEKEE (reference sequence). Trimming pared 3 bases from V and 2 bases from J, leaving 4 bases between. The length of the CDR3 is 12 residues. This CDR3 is CASSWLTDTQYF. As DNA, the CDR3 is TGTGCCAGCAGCTGGCTCACAGATACGCAGTATTTT.

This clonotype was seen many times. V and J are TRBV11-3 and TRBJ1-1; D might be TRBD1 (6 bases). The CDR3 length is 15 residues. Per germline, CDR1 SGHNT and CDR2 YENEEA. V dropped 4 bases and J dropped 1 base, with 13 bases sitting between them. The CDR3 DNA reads TGTGCCAGCAGCTCACTAATGACAGGGAACACTGAAGCTTTCTTT. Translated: CASSSLMTGNTEAFF. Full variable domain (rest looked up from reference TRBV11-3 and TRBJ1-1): EAGVVQSPRYKIIEKKQPVAFWCNPISGHNTLYWYLQNLGQGPELLIRYENEEAVDDSQLPKDRFSAERLKGVDSTLKIQPAELGDSAVYLCASSSLMTGNTEAFFGQGTRLTVV.

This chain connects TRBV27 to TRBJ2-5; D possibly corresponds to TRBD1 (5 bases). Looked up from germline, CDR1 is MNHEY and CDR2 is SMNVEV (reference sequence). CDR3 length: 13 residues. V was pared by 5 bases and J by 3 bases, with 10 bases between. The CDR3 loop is CASSQQGKETQYF. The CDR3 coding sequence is TGTGCCAGCAGTCAGCAGGGAAAAGAGACCCAGTACTTC.

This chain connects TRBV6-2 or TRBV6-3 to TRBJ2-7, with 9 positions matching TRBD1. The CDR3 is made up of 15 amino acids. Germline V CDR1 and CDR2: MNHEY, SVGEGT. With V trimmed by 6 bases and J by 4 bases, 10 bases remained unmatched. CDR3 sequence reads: CASRPQGAVVYEQYF. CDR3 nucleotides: TGTGCCAGCAGGCCACAGGGGGCGGTGGTATACGAGCAGTACTTC.

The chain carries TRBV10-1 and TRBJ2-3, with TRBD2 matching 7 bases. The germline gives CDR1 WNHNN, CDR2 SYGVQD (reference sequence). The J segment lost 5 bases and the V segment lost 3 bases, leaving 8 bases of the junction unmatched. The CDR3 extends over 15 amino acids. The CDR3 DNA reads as TGCGCCAGCAGTGAAGGCGGGAGTATGGTAGATACGCAGTATTTT. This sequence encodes CASSEGGSMVDTQYF.

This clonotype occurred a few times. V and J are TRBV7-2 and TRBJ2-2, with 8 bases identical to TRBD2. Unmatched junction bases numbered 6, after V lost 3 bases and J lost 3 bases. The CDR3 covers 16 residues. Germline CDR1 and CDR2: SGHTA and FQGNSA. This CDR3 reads CASSFLSGSYTGELFF. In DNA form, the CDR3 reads TGTGCCAGCAGCTTTCTGAGCGGGAGTTACACCGGGGAGCTGTTTTTT.

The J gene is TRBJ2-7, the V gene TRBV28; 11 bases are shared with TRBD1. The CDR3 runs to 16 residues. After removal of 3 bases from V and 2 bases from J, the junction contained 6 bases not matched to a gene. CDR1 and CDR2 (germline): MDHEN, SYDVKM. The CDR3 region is CASSFGGDRGTYEQYF. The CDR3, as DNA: TGTGCCAGCAGTTTCGGTGGGGACAGGGGGACCTACGAGCAGTACTTC.

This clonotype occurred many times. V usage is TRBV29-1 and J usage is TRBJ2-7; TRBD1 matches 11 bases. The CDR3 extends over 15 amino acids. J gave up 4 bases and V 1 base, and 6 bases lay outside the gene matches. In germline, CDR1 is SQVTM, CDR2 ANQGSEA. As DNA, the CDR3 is TGCAGCGTTGAAGGGACAGGGGGCGCTGGGTACGAGCAGTACTTC. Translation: CSVEGTGGAGYEQYF.

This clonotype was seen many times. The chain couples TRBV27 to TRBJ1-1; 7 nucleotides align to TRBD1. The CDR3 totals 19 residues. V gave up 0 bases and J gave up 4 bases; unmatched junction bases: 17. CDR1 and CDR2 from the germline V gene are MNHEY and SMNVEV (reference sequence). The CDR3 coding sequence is TGTGCCAGCAGTTTATCGAACTCGAAAAAGACAGGGAGTGGCACTGAAGCTTTCTTT. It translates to CASSLSNSKKTGSGTEAFF.